Shown below are 28 T cell receptor beta chains from a single sample sequenced in a study of blood T cell repertoires in COVID-19. Using immunoSEQ multiplex PCR, the repertoire was profiled, and TCRdb retains in-frame clones only, with some absent. The repertoire holds some 120,000 clones, with 70% to 90% as singletons. Sequencing was carried out using peripheral blood. The receptors shown here come from a human donor in a cohort sampled during active COVID-19.

The chain uses TRBV15 and TRBJ2-3; D is undetermined. Trimming left V 0 bases short and J 6 bases short, with 16 bases between. The germline V gene encodes CDR1 LNHNV and CDR2 YYDKDF (reference sequence). CDR3 length: 16 amino acids. The CDR3 region has the DNA TGTGCCACCAGCAGAGATAGTGGCCAAACCGGGGATACGCAGTATTTT. Protein product: CATSRDSGQTGDTQYF.

This chain links TRBV5-1 with TRBJ1-1; D remains ambiguous. The CDR3 sequence is 14 residues long. In germline, CDR1 is SGHRS, CDR2 YFSETQ. The V end lost 0 bases, the J end lost 5 bases, and 11 bases lay between the germline ends. CDR3 in amino acids: CASSLVTGLTEAFF. CDR3 nucleotide sequence: TGCGCCAGCAGCTTGGTTACGGGGTTAACTGAAGCTTTCTTT.

This chain uses TRBV14 with TRBJ2-5; 7 positions match TRBD1. Germline-derived CDR1 and CDR2 are SGHDN and FVKESK. The CDR3 has 12 residues. V trimming: 3 bases; J trimming: 9 bases; junction bases outside the gene matches: 4. CDR3 residues: CASSHPDRAQYF. The DNA for the CDR3 is TGTGCCAGCAGCCACCCCGACAGGGCCCAGTACTTC.

This chain uses TRBV29-1 with TRBJ2-3, with 7 bases fitting TRBD1. The length of the CDR3 is 12 residues. The germline V gene encodes CDR1 SQVTM and CDR2 ANQGSEA. As DNA, the CDR3 is TGCAGGGGGGACAGCTACACAGATACGCAGTATTTT. Translated, it gives CRGDSYTDTQYF.

The chain combines TRBV25-1 with TRBJ2-1, with TRBD1 matching over 8 bases. The CDR3 loop spans 15 amino acids. Germline CDR1 and CDR2: MGHDK and SYGVNS. V dropped 7 bases and J dropped 4; count of bases not matched to a gene: 9. In DNA, the CDR3 is TGTGCCAGCATTCCGGACAGGGCGCCATACAATGAGCAGTTCTTC. Its protein is CASIPDRAPYNEQFF.

The rearrangement joins TRBV29-1 to TRBJ2-5; possibly TRBD2 for D (6 bases). Germline assignment: CDR1 SQVTM and CDR2 ANQGSEA. The length of the CDR3 is 13 residues. V was shortened by 7 bases and J by 1 base, with 13 bases between the two germline ends. CDR3: CSALSGLQETQYF. The CDR3 DNA reads as TGCAGCGCTTTAAGCGGGCTCCAAGAGACCCAGTACTTC.

The chain joins TRBV6-6 to TRBJ2-1; 7 bases line up with TRBD1. V gave up 2 bases and J gave up 3 bases; unmatched junction bases: 4. The CDR3 consists of 15 residues. Germline assignment: CDR1 MNHNY and CDR2 SVGAGI (reference sequence). The CDR3 spells CASSYRTGDYNEQFF. CDR3 DNA sequence: TGTGCCAGCAGTTACCGCACAGGGGACTACAATGAGCAGTTCTTC.

The CDR3 DNA follows: TGTGCCAGCAGTGTCGGACATAGCTCTGGAAACACCATATATTTT. Its translation is CASSVGHSSGNTIYF. This rearrangement joins TRBV28 to TRBJ1-3; possible D gene TRBD1, 5 bases. V shed 5 bases and J shed 0 bases, with 11 bases lying between them. The germline V gene encodes CDR1 MDHEN and CDR2 SYDVKM. The CDR3 has 15 amino acids.

The V call is TRBV2, the J call TRBJ2-5; D perhaps matches TRBD2 (6 bases). The germline CDR1 and CDR2 sequences are SNHLY and FYNNEI. The CDR3 length is 15 residues. V was pared by 6 bases and J by 2 bases, with 16 bases between. In DNA form, the CDR3 reads TGTGCCAGCAGGGCCTTGGGAGGAGGGCAAGAGACCCAGTACTTC. Its translation: CASRALGGGQETQYF.

V and J are TRBV7-2 and TRBJ1-6; 9 bases map to TRBD1. There are 16 residues in the CDR3. The V segment lost 6 bases and the J segment 10 bases; nucleotides outside the gene matches: 13. CDR1 and CDR2 from the germline V gene are SGHTA and FQGNSA. The chain's CDR3 is CASRIEPGQGRSPLHF. In nucleotides, the CDR3 is TGTGCCAGCAGGATTGAACCGGGACAGGGAAGGTCACCCCTCCACTTT.

This rearrangement joins TRBV2 to TRBJ1-1, with a possible D match to TRBD1 (5 bases). V lost 3 bases, J lost 6 bases, and 11 bases lay in between. The CDR3 has 13 amino acids. CDR1 and CDR2 (germline): SNHLY, FYNNEI. Here the CDR3 reads CASSESGVSEAFF. As DNA, the CDR3 is TGTGCCAGCAGTGAGTCGGGGGTTTCTGAAGCTTTCTTT.

This clone was counted only a few times. The chain carries TRBV6-6 and TRBJ2-7, with 7 bases lining up with TRBD1. The length of the CDR3 is 15 residues. J lost 8 bases, V lost 5 bases, and 15 bases had no gene match. Germline CDR1 and CDR2: MNHNY and SVGAGI (reference sequence). CDR3 amino acids: CASSPTGVEYGKQYF. The CDR3 nucleotides are TGTGCCAGCAGTCCAACAGGGGTAGAGTATGGTAAGCAGTACTTC.

This clone occurred a few times. The chain recombines TRBV7-6 with TRBJ2-3; 8 nucleotides agree with TRBD1. The J segment lost 6 bases and the V segment lost 1 base, leaving 12 bases of the junction unmatched. The CDR3 contains 17 residues. The germline gives CDR1 SGHVS, CDR2 FNYEAQ. The DNA for the CDR3 is TGTGCCAGCAGCTTAGAGTTAGGACAGGGTTCTTCGGATACGCAGTATTTT. Translation: CASSLELGQGSSDTQYF. Complete variable domain (other parts from reference TRBV7-6 and TRBJ2-3): GAGVSQSPRYKVTKRGQDVALRCDPISGHVSLYWYRQALGQGPEFLTYFNYEAQQDKSGLPNDRFSAERPEGSISTLTIQRTEQRDSAMYRCASSLELGQGSSDTQYFGPGTRLTVL.

The chain is built from TRBV19 and TRBJ2-1, with 7 positions matching TRBD1. V was clipped by 5 bases and J by 13 bases; unmatched bases: 17. The V gene's germline CDR1 is LNHDA and CDR2 SQIVND (reference sequence). The length of the CDR3 is 15 residues. The CDR3: CASSPSTTGSAPQFF. DNA of the CDR3: TGTGCCAGTAGTCCATCCACGACAGGGTCAGCCCCCCAGTTCTTC.

The chain uses TRBV4-1 and TRBJ2-3, with 10 nucleotides matching TRBD2. Trimming at V came to 0 bases and at J to 5 bases, leaving 8 bases not matched to a gene. The germline V gene encodes CDR1 MGHRA and CDR2 YSYEKL. The CDR3 spans 17 residues. The CDR3 coding sequence is TGCGCCAGCAGCCAAGATACACCTCTAGCGGGAGTAGATACGCAGTATTTT. It yields the protein CASSQDTPLAGVDTQYF.

The chain recombines TRBV6-8 with TRBJ2-1; 13 bases line up with TRBD2. CDR3 size: 18 residues. After removal of 7 bases from V and 8 bases from J, the junction contained 17 bases not matched to a gene. Germline V gene lookup returns CDR1 MNHGY and CDR2 SAAAGT. The CDR3 coding sequence is TGTGCCAGCAATACCGGGACATTTCCAACTAGCGGGAGGGATGAGCAGTTCTTC. This sequence encodes CASNTGTFPTSGRDEQFF.

This clone was recorded a few times. The gene calls are TRBV11-2 and TRBJ2-7; TRBD2 matches at 8 bases. V was clipped by 1 base and J by 3 bases; unmatched bases: 8. The germline V gene has CDR1 SGHAT and CDR2 FQNNGV. This CDR3 has 16 residues. CDR3: CASSLVSGGNFYEQYF. In DNA, the CDR3 is TGTGCCAGCAGCTTAGTCAGCGGGGGCAACTTCTACGAGCAGTACTTC.

The chain is built from TRBV27 and TRBJ2-1; 12 bases map to TRBD2. The V gene's germline CDR1 is MNHEY and CDR2 SMNVEV (reference sequence). V shed 4 bases and J 9 bases; nucleotides not matched to a gene: 7. This CDR3 has 15 amino acids. In nucleotides, the CDR3 is TGTGCCAGCAGTTCTAGCGGGGGGGCCTTTCTTGAGCAGTTCTTC. This encodes CASSSSGGAFLEQFF.

V gene TRBV29-1 combines with J gene TRBJ2-5; TRBD2 is a possible D gene (5 bases). This CDR3 has 11 amino acids. Trimming pared 4 bases from V and 2 bases from J, leaving 5 bases between. Germline-derived CDR1 and CDR2 are SQVTM and ANQGSEA. The CDR3 region is CSVAGQETQYF. For the CDR3, the DNA is TGCAGCGTTGCGGGACAAGAGACCCAGTACTTC.

Concerning this clone: This sample includes further DNA sequences coding for the same CDR3. The chain joins TRBV6-5 to TRBJ1-1, with TRBD1 matching over 7 bases. Unmatched junction bases numbered 1, after V lost 2 bases and J lost 1 base. Germline V lookup: CDR1 MNHEY, CDR2 SVGAGI. The CDR3 has 14 amino acids. Here the CDR3 reads CASSYGTANTEAFF. The CDR3 bases are TGTGCCAGCAGTTACGGGACAGCGAACACTGAAGCTTTCTTT.

V usage is TRBV14 and J usage is TRBJ1-1; 7 bases map to TRBD1. The V gene's germline CDR1 is SGHDN and CDR2 FVKESK. CDR3 length equals 16 residues. Germline trimming cut 6 bases from V and 0 bases from J; bases unmatched to any gene: 10. The CDR3 DNA reads TGTGCCAGCAGACTTACAGCCGGGACAGTGAACACTGAAGCTTTCTTT. It specifies CASRLTAGTVNTEAFF. Drawing the rest from reference TRBV14 and TRBJ1-1, the complete variable domain is EAGVTQFPSHSVIEKGQTVTLRCDPISGHDNLYWYRRVMGKEIKFLLHFVKESKQDESGMPNNRFLAERTGGTYSTLKVQPAELEDSGVYFCASRLTAGTVNTEAFFGQGTRLTVV.

This chain uses TRBV30 with TRBJ1-2; D may be TRBD1 (6 bases). V lost 0 bases to trimming and J lost 2 bases, with 10 bases between them. CDR1 is GTSNPN, CDR2 SVGIG, per germline (reference sequence). The CDR3 spans 14 residues. The chain's CDR3 is CAWSVGRGNYGYTF. The CDR3 DNA follows: TGTGCCTGGAGTGTGGGCAGGGGAAACTATGGCTACACCTTC.

The J gene is TRBJ2-2, the V gene TRBV9; perhaps TRBD1 as D (5 bases). V shed 4 bases and J shed 6 bases, with 13 bases lying between them. The CDR3 totals 14 residues. The germline V gene encodes CDR1 SGDLS and CDR2 YYNGEE. CDR3 nucleotides: TGTGCCAGCAGCTTAGTAGGGGTATCCGGGGAGCTGTTTTTT. It encodes CASSLVGVSGELFF.

The genes are TRBV25-1 and TRBJ2-5; a weak D match, TRBD2 (6 bases). The ends were cut back, 2 bases at V and 2 bases at J, with 9 bases in the middle. Per the germline V gene, CDR1 is MGHDK and CDR2 is SYGVNS. This CDR3 comprises 14 residues. The CDR3, as DNA: TGTGCCAGCAGTGAAGGCGGGATACAAGAGACCCAGTACTTC. Encoded protein: CASSEGGIQETQYF.

The sample holds one count of this clone. CDR3 in amino acids: CASSKTGPSGVGYTF. The CDR3 DNA is TGTGCCAGCAGCAAAACTGGGCCCTCAGGCGTAGGCTACACCTTC. The chain combines TRBV7-9 with TRBJ1-2; D unresolved. The CDR3 is made up of 15 amino acids. Trimming removed 5 bases from V and 8 bases from J, with 21 bases in between. Germline loops: CDR1 SEHNR, CDR2 FQNEAQ (reference sequence).

CDR3 DNA sequence: TGTGCCAGCAGTCCTGGCGCAGGGAACACTGAAGCTTTCTTT. It encodes CASSPGAGNTEAFF. The V gene is TRBV5-6, the J gene TRBJ1-1; unclear D gene. Trimming took 5 bases from V and 1 from J, leaving 12 bases between them. The CDR3 sequence is 14 residues long. Germline V gives CDR1 SGHDT, CDR2 YYEEEE.

The chain links TRBV12-3 or TRBV12-4 to TRBJ2-7; D unclear. This CDR3 has 13 amino acids. Trimming cost V 5 bases and J 3 bases, with 11 bases left between them. CDR3: CASSLGSFYEQYF. CDR3 bases: TGTGCCAGCAGTCTAGGCAGTTTCTACGAGCAGTACTTC.

The CDR3 is CASSGTGPYEQYF. The DNA for the CDR3 is TGTGCCAGCTCAGGGACAGGACCCTACGAGCAGTACTTC. This chain links TRBV27 with TRBJ2-7, with 8 bases fitting TRBD1. The germline gives CDR1 MNHEY, CDR2 SMNVEV (reference sequence). V was pared by 8 bases and J by 2 bases, with 5 bases of the junction left unmatched. The CDR3 loop spans 13 amino acids.